These 15 T cell receptor beta chains share one sample of origin, sequenced in a study of cytomegalovirus exposure and HLA in healthy donors. The PCR employed 60 Vbeta primers together with 13 Jbeta primers. Method: immunoSEQ multiplex PCR; TCRdb's copy keeps in-frame clones and lacks some. The sample shows around 200,000 clones, roughly 89% of them seen only once. The sequencing sample was made of PBMCs. The source of these receptors is a woman younger than 30 in good health and CMV-seronegative.

V gene TRBV14 combines with J gene TRBJ2-5; D gene ambiguous. The CDR3 is 13 amino acids. Trimming took off 1 base at V and 5 bases at J, with 8 bases between the two ends. The germline CDR1 and CDR2 sequences are SGHDN and FVKESK. The CDR3 is CASSQARVETQYF. The CDR3 coding sequence is TGTGCCAGCAGCCAAGCCCGAGTGGAGACCCAGTACTTC.

The V call is TRBV6-1, the J call TRBJ2-7, with no clear D. The CDR3 extends over 15 amino acids. V shed 1 base and J shed 6 bases, with 16 bases lying between them. Germline V gene data show CDR1 as MNHNS and CDR2 as SASEGT. In DNA form, the CDR3 reads TGTGCCAGCAGTGAAGGAGTCGGTCAGGTGGGCGAGCAGTACTTC. This sequence encodes CASSEGVGQVGEQYF.

The chain is built from TRBV2 and TRBJ2-3; D is undetermined. Germline V lookup: CDR1 SNHLY, CDR2 FYNNEI. The CDR3 spans 14 residues. V lost 4 bases and J lost 2, with 10 bases in between. This CDR3 reads CASSVFIFTDTQYF. The CDR3 coding sequence is TGTGCCAGCAGTGTGTTTATTTTCACAGATACGCAGTATTTT.

The chain is built from TRBV11-2 and TRBJ1-2; D not certain. This CDR3 has 13 residues. CDR1 is SGHAT, CDR2 FQNNGV, per germline. The germline V and J ends were trimmed by 0 bases and 8 bases, with 10 bases remaining between them. CDR3: CASSLEGRVGYTF. The DNA for the CDR3 is TGTGCCAGCAGCTTAGAGGGGAGAGTCGGCTACACCTTC.

CDR3 protein: CASSHAGTGGVGIQYF. CDR3 nucleotide sequence: TGCGCCAGCAGCCACGCCGGGACAGGGGGGGTCGGCATTCAGTACTTC. The rearrangement joins TRBV4-3 to TRBJ2-4; 11 bases fit TRBD1. The V segment lost 3 bases and the J segment 9 bases; nucleotides outside the gene matches: 10. The germline V gene encodes CDR1 LGHNA and CDR2 YSLEER. The CDR3 spans 16 residues.

The rearrangement joins TRBV7-2 to TRBJ2-3, with D tentatively TRBD2 (6 bases). This CDR3 region has 16 residues. Germline CDR1 reads SGHTA; CDR2 reads FQGNSA. V was trimmed by 0 bases and J by 0 bases, leaving 10 bases between them. Here the CDR3 DNA reads TGTGCCAGCAGCTTAGCAGGCGGGGTGAGCACAGATACGCAGTATTTT. Protein: CASSLAGGVSTDTQYF.

This chain connects TRBV4-1 to TRBJ1-1; a possible D gene is TRBD1 (6 bases). The CDR3 sequence is 16 residues long. The germline CDR1 and CDR2 sequences are MGHRA and YSYEKL. V was clipped by 0 bases and J by 5 bases, with 16 bases between them. CDR3 amino acids: CASSQEFPGEGTEAFF. CDR3 DNA sequence: TGCGCCAGCAGCCAAGAGTTCCCAGGGGAAGGGACTGAAGCTTTCTTT.

This chain uses TRBV21-1 with TRBJ2-2; the D segment call TRBD2 is taken from the table without a DNA check. TRBV21-1 is a listed pseudogene. The CDR3 has 16 residues. The CDR3 here is CASPKRRGWNTGELFF. The CDR3 DNA reads TGTGCCAGCCCCAAGCGGCGGGGATGGAACACCGGGGAGCTGTTTTTT.

The rearrangement links TRBV7-9 to TRBJ2-6; 7 bases map to TRBD1. The CDR3 has 15 residues. Germline trimming cut 4 bases from V and 1 base from J; bases unmatched to any gene: 1. CDR1 and CDR2 from the germline V gene are SEHNR and FQNEAQ (reference sequence). CDR3 in amino acids: CASSSGGSGANVLTF. The CDR3 DNA sequence: TGTGCCAGCAGCTCAGGGGGTTCTGGGGCCAACGTCCTGACTTTC.

This chain uses TRBV11-2 with TRBJ1-1; possible D gene TRBD1, 6 bases. This CDR3 has 12 amino acids. Germline lookup yields CDR1 SGHAT and CDR2 FQNNGV. Trimming pared 6 bases from V and 11 bases from J, leaving 16 bases between. CDR3 nucleotides: TGTGCCAGCAGTAAAACAGGGTACGGGGCTTTCTTT. It codes for CASSKTGYGAFF.

V usage is TRBV10-2 and J usage is TRBJ1-6, with D hard to call. The V gene lost 3 bases and the J gene lost 7 bases, with 10 bases spanning the gap. This CDR3 has 14 amino acids. The germline CDR1 and CDR2 sequences are WSHSY and SAAADI. The DNA for the CDR3 is TGCGCCAGCAGTGAAGGAGCGGGGAATTCACCCCTCCACTTT. It translates to CASSEGAGNSPLHF.

In nucleotides, the CDR3 is TGCGCCAGCAGCCAAGATCGCAGGGGTGGAAACACCATATATTTT. Protein sequence: CASSQDRRGGNTIYF. The rearrangement joins TRBV4-3 to TRBJ1-3; D possibly corresponds to TRBD1 (6 bases). The V and J ends lost 0 bases and 3 bases respectively, with 9 bases between them. This CDR3 region has 15 residues. The V gene's germline CDR1 is LGHNA and CDR2 YSLEER.

This rearrangement joins TRBV15 to TRBJ2-1; 8 nucleotides agree with TRBD2. This CDR3 is built from 15 residues. CDR1 and CDR2 from the germline V gene are LNHNV and YYDKDF (reference sequence). J lost 6 bases, V lost 0 bases, and 4 bases had no gene match. CDR3 amino acids: CATSRDQRETNEQFF. The CDR3 nucleotides read TGTGCCACCAGCAGAGATCAGCGGGAGACCAATGAGCAGTTCTTC.

The V gene is TRBV11-2, the J gene TRBJ2-3; 9 nucleotides line up with TRBD1. CDR3 length: 15 residues. Germline V gives CDR1 SGHAT, CDR2 FQNNGV. J was trimmed by 6 bases and V by 5 bases; bases with no gene match: 9. Here the CDR3 DNA reads TGTGCCAGCAGCCCGGGACAGGGTGCTTTGGATACGCAGTATTTT. Translated: CASSPGQGALDTQYF.

The V gene is TRBV4-1, the J gene TRBJ1-1; a weak D match, TRBD1 (6 bases). CDR3 length: 17 amino acids. Trimming removed 4 bases at V and 6 bases at J, with 24 bases between. Looked up from germline, CDR1 is MGHRA and CDR2 is YSYEKL. In DNA form, the CDR3 reads TGCGCCAGCAGCCCCCGACCGGGTGCACCCTCAGGGGCTGAAGCTTTCTTT. Protein product: CASSPRPGAPSGAEAFF.